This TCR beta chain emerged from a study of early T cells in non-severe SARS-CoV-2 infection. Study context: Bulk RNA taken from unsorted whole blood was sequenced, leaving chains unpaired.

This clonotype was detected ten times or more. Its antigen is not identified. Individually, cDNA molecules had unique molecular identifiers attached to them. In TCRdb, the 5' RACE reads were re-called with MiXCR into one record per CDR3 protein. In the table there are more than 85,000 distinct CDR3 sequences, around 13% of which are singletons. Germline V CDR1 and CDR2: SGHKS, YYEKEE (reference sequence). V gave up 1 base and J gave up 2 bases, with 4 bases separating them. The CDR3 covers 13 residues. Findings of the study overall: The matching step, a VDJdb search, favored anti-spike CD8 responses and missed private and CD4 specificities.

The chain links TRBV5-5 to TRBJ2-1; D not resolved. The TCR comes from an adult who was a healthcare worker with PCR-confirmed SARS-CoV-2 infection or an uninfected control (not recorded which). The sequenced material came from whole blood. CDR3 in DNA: TGTGCCAGCAGCTTGACGACCTACAATGAGCAGTTCTTC. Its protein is CASSLTTYNEQFF. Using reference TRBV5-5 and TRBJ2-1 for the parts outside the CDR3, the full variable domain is DAGVTQSPTHLIKTRGQQVTLRCSPISGHKSVSWYQQVLGQGPQFIFQYYEKEERGRGNFPDRFSARQFPNYSSELNVNALLLGDSALYLCASSLTTYNEQFFGPGTRLTVL.